This is a list of T cell receptor beta chains from one sample in a study of cytomegalovirus exposure and HLA in healthy donors. The assay was immunoSEQ multiplex PCR, and TCRdb's table has in-frame clones only and misses some. This repertoire shows some 130,000 clones, about 78% found once; its top ten account for 2.9%. The sequenced material came from PBMCs. The source is a human donor in good health. The CDR3 runs from the conserved cysteine through the conserved F or W. The order of the fields is CDR3 DNA, CDR3 protein, D gene, V gene, clone size, CDR3 length, J gene. The D gene is left open where the match is weak. Expanded clones are given a class, and other clones once, few, many or no size at all.

cdr3_nt: TGTGCCAGCAGTACGGGACTCTCCTACGAGCAGTACTTC
cdr3_aa: CASSTGLSYEQYF
d_call: NA
v_call: TRBV2
clone_size: NA
cdr3_length: 13
j_call: TRBJ2-7

cdr3_nt: TGTGCCAGTAGTACAGGGACACGAACCTACGAGCAGTACTTC
cdr3_aa: CASSTGTRTYEQYF
d_call: NA
v_call: TRBV19
clone_size: NA
cdr3_length: 14
j_call: TRBJ2-7

cdr3_nt: TGTGCCAGCAGCTCGACAGGGGCCCGGGAGACCCAGTACTTC
cdr3_aa: CASSSTGARETQYF
d_call: TRBD1
v_call: TRBV9
clone_size: NA
cdr3_length: 14
j_call: TRBJ2-5

cdr3_nt: TGTGCCAGCAGCTTAAGTCCGGGGGCCGGGGAGCTGTTTTTT
cdr3_aa: CASSLSPGAGELFF
d_call: NA
v_call: TRBV11-2
clone_size: NA
cdr3_length: 14
j_call: TRBJ2-2

cdr3_nt: TGTGCCAGCAGCGTAGGCCAGTGGAACACTGAAGCTTTCTTT
cdr3_aa: CASSVGQWNTEAFF
d_call: NA
v_call: TRBV9
clone_size: NA
cdr3_length: 14
j_call: TRBJ1-1

cdr3_nt: TGCGCCAGCAGCTTGGGGACAGGGTCGAGGGAAGAGACCCAGTACTTC
cdr3_aa: CASSLGTGSREETQYF
d_call: TRBD1
v_call: TRBV5-1
clone_size: NA
cdr3_length: 16
j_call: TRBJ2-5

cdr3_nt: TGTGCCAGCAGCCACAGGGGCGCTTTGAACACTGAAGCTTTCTTT
cdr3_aa: CASSHRGALNTEAFF
d_call: TRBD1
v_call: TRBV11-2
clone_size: few
cdr3_length: 15
j_call: TRBJ1-1

cdr3_nt: TGTGCCAGCAGCTTTGCCGGACTAGCGGGAGGAGCAGATACGCAGTATTTT
cdr3_aa: CASSFAGLAGGADTQYF
d_call: TRBD2
v_call: TRBV7-2
clone_size: NA
cdr3_length: 17
j_call: TRBJ2-3

cdr3_nt: TGTGCCAGCAGTTACGACAGGGGGCGCCATTCACCCCTCCACTTT
cdr3_aa: CASSYDRGRHSPLHF
d_call: TRBD1
v_call: TRBV2
clone_size: NA
cdr3_length: 15
j_call: TRBJ1-6

cdr3_nt: TGCGCCAGCAGCTTTCAGGGCACGAGCTCCTACAATGAGCAGTTCTTC
cdr3_aa: CASSFQGTSSYNEQFF
d_call: NA
v_call: TRBV5-1
clone_size: NA
cdr3_length: 16
j_call: TRBJ2-1

cdr3_nt: TGTGCCAGCTCACCACCGTTGCGGACTAGCGAATACAATGAGCAGTTCTTC
cdr3_aa: CASSPPLRTSEYNEQFF
d_call: TRBD2
v_call: TRBV18
clone_size: NA
cdr3_length: 17
j_call: TRBJ2-1

cdr3_nt: TGTGCCAGCGGCCTTCGGGACTCCTACAATGAGCAGTTCTTC
cdr3_aa: CASGLRDSYNEQFF
d_call: NA
v_call: TRBV11-2
clone_size: NA
cdr3_length: 14
j_call: TRBJ2-1

cdr3_nt: TGCAGCGTTCGGGGGACAGGGAACACTGAAGCTTTCTTT
cdr3_aa: CSVRGTGNTEAFF
d_call: TRBD1
v_call: TRBV29-1
clone_size: few
cdr3_length: 13
j_call: TRBJ1-1

cdr3_nt: TGTGCCAGCCACAGGGGCTACGAGCAGTACTTC
cdr3_aa: CASHRGYEQYF
d_call: TRBD1
v_call: TRBV27
clone_size: few
cdr3_length: 11
j_call: TRBJ2-7

cdr3_nt: TGTGCCAGCAGGTGGGACATCTCCTACAATGAGCAGTTCTTC
cdr3_aa: CASRWDISYNEQFF
d_call: NA
v_call: TRBV6-1
clone_size: NA
cdr3_length: 14
j_call: TRBJ2-1

cdr3_nt: TGTGCCTGGAGTGTAGGTCAGGGGGCTGGGGCCAACGTCCTGACTTTC
cdr3_aa: CAWSVGQGAGANVLTF
d_call: TRBD1
v_call: TRBV30
clone_size: NA
cdr3_length: 16
j_call: TRBJ2-6

cdr3_nt: TGCAGCGTTGTTTACGGGGACACAAGAAACATTCAGTACTTC
cdr3_aa: CSVVYGDTRNIQYF
d_call: NA
v_call: TRBV29-1
clone_size: NA
cdr3_length: 14
j_call: TRBJ2-4

cdr3_nt: TGCAGCGTTGAGGGGTCAACGTGGGGGGACACAGATACGCAGTATTTT
cdr3_aa: CSVEGSTWGDTDTQYF
d_call: NA
v_call: TRBV29-1
clone_size: NA
cdr3_length: 16
j_call: TRBJ2-3

cdr3_nt: TGTGCCAGCTCACCTACTCCCTCGACAGGGAGGATGGGTCAGCCCCAGCATTTT
cdr3_aa: CASSPTPSTGRMGQPQHF
d_call: TRBD1
v_call: TRBV18
clone_size: NA
cdr3_length: 18
j_call: TRBJ1-5

cdr3_nt: TGCGCCAGCAGCGCTGGCCAGGGAATTTCTAGCACAGATACGCAGTATTTT
cdr3_aa: CASSAGQGISSTDTQYF
d_call: NA
v_call: TRBV5-1
clone_size: NA
cdr3_length: 17
j_call: TRBJ2-3

cdr3_nt: TGTGCCAGCAGTTTACGGGACAGCTACACCTTC
cdr3_aa: CASSLRDSYTF
d_call: NA
v_call: TRBV28
clone_size: once
cdr3_length: 11
j_call: TRBJ1-2

cdr3_nt: TGCGCCAGCTCCCCGCGGGATATGAACACCGGGGAGCTGTTTTTT
cdr3_aa: CASSPRDMNTGELFF
d_call: NA
v_call: TRBV5-1
clone_size: few
cdr3_length: 15
j_call: TRBJ2-2

cdr3_nt: TGTGCCAGTAGTATATTCAGTCAAGGGAGCTCCTACAATGAGCAGTTCTTC
cdr3_aa: CASSIFSQGSSYNEQFF
d_call: NA
v_call: TRBV19
clone_size: NA
cdr3_length: 17
j_call: TRBJ2-1

cdr3_nt: TGTGCCAGCAGCTATGGCCTGAACTATGGCTACACCTTC
cdr3_aa: CASSYGLNYGYTF
d_call: NA
v_call: TRBV5-8
clone_size: once
cdr3_length: 13
j_call: TRBJ1-2

cdr3_nt: TGTGCCAGCAGTGGGATATCAGGGGATCCTTACGAGGAGCAGTACTTC
cdr3_aa: CASSGISGDPYEEQYF
d_call: NA
v_call: TRBV25-1
clone_size: few
cdr3_length: 16
j_call: TRBJ2-7

cdr3_nt: TGTGCCAGCAGCTTACCCACTAGCTCCGGCACCGGGGAGCTGTTTTTT
cdr3_aa: CASSLPTSSGTGELFF
d_call: NA
v_call: TRBV7-2
clone_size: few
cdr3_length: 16
j_call: TRBJ2-2

cdr3_nt: TGTGCCAGCAGAACAGGGGAATCCTCACCCCTCCACTTT
cdr3_aa: CASRTGESSPLHF
d_call: TRBD1
v_call: TRBV2
clone_size: few
cdr3_length: 13
j_call: TRBJ1-6

cdr3_nt: TGCGCCAGCAGTGGAGCCAGGGACAGGGGGGCCCGGGACTATGGCTACACCTTC
cdr3_aa: CASSGARDRGARDYGYTF
d_call: TRBD1
v_call: TRBV10-1
clone_size: once
cdr3_length: 18
j_call: TRBJ1-2